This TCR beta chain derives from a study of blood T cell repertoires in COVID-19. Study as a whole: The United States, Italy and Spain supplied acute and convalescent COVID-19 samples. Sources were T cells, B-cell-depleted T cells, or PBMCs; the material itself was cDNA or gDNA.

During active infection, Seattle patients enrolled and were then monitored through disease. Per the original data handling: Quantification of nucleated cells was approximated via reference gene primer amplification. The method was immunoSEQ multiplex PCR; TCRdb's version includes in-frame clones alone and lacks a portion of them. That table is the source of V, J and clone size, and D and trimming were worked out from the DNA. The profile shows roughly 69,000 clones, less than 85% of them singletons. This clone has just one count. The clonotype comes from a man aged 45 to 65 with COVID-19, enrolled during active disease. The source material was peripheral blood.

The CDR3 here is CASSLGGGARYTDTQYF. In nucleotides, the CDR3 is TGTGCCAGCAGCTTAGGAGGAGGGGCGCGATACACAGATACGCAGTATTTT. The chain uses TRBV7-3 and TRBJ2-3, with D maybe TRBD2 (6 bases). This CDR3 is 17 amino acids long. In germline, CDR1 is SGHTA, CDR2 FQGTGA. V lost 2 bases to trimming and J lost 2 bases, with 17 bases between them.